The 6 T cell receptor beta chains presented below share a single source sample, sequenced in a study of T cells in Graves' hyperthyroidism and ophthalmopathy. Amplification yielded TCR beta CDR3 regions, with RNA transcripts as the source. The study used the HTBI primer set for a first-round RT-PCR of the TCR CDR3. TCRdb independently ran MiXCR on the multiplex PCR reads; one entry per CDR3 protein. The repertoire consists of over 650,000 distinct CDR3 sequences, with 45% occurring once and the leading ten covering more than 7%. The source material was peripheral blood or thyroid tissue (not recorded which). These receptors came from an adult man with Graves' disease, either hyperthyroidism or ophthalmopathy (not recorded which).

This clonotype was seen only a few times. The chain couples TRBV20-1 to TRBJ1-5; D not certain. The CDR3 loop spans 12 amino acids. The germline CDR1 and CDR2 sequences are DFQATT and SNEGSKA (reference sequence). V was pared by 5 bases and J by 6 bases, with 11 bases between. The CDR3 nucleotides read TGCAGTGCTCGAGGATTAGGTCAGCCCCAGCATTTT. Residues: CSARGLGQPQHF.

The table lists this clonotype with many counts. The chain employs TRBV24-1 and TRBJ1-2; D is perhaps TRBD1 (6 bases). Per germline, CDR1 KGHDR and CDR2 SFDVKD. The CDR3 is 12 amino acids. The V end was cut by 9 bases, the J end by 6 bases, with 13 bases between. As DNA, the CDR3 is TGTGCCACCCGGGGGACACCGGATGGCTACACCTTC. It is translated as CATRGTPDGYTF.

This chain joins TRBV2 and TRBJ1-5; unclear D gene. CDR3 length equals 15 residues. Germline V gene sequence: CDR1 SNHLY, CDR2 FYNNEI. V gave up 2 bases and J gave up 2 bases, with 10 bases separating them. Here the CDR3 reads CASSEWGGRNQPQHF. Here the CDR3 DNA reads TGTGCCAGCAGTGAATGGGGTGGTCGCAATCAGCCCCAGCATTTT.

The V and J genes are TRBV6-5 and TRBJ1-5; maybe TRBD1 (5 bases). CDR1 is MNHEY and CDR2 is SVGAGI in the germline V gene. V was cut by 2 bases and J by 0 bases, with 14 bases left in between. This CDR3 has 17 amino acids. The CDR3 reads CASSYVLGGPSNQPQHF. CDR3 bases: TGTGCCAGCAGTTACGTTTTGGGGGGACCTAGCAATCAGCCCCAGCATTTT.

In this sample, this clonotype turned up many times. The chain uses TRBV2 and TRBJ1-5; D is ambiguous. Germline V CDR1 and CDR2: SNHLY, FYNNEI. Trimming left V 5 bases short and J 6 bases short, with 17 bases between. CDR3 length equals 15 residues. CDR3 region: CASSFDEGYSQPQHF. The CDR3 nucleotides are TGTGCCAGCAGTTTCGACGAAGGATATAGTCAGCCCCAGCATTTT.

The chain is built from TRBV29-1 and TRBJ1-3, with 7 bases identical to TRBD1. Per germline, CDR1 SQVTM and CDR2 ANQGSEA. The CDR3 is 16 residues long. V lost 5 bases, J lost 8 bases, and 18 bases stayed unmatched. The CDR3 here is CSVISGGRNYGYTIYF. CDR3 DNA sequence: TGCAGCGTTATCTCAGGGGGACGGAACTATGGCTACACCATATATTTT.